This TCR beta chain was captured in a study of T-cell memory formation after mild COVID-19. Study-level results: The main location of contracting CD4+ clones was CM and EM, and that of contracting CD8+ clones was EMRA. Cross-reactive memory seemingly joined, as some responding clones were found in pre-infection memory. Clones contracting across day 15 to 85 had a balanced CD4/CD8 profile; later expanding clones leaned CD4+.

Only a few counts were recorded for this clonotype. The antigen is unknown. This CDR3 has 14 amino acids. Trimming took off 1 base at V and 3 bases at J, with 9 bases between the two ends. Germline lookup yields CDR1 SGHVS and CDR2 FQNEAQ. Constant-segment primers and 5'RACE yielded cDNA libraries for TCR alpha and TCR beta, each carrying sample barcodes and UMIs. TCRdb re-called the 5' RACE reads through MiXCR, storing one row per CDR3 protein. The sample has 110,000 or so distinct CDR3 sequences; about 20% are singletons. Material: PBMCs or a T cell subset sorted from them (not recorded which). This TCR was sampled from a man aged 18-30 years who had mild COVID-19 (a few samples of this study predate the infection). Cell type and time point are not known. The genes are TRBV7-8 and TRBJ2-5; D possibly corresponds to TRBD2 (5 bases). The CDR3: CASSLVLTKETQYF. The CDR3 nucleotides are TGTGCCAGCAGCTTAGTTTTGACTAAAGAGACCCAGTACTTC.